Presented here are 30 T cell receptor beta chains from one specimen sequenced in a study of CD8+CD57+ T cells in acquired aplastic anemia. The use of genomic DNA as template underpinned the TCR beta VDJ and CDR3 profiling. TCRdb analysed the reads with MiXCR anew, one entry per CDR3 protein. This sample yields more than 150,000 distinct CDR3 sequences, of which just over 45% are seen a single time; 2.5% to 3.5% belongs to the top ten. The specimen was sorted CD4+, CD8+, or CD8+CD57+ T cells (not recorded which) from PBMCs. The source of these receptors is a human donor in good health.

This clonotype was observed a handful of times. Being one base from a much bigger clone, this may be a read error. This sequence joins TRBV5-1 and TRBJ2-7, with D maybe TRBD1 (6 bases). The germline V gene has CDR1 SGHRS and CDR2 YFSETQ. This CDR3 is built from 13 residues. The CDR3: CASARDNSYDQYF. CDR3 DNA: TGCGCCAGCGCCAGGGACAATTCCTACGATCAGTACTTC.

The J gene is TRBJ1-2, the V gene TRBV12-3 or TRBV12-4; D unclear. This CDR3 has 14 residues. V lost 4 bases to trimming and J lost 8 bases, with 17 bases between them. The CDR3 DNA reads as TGTGCCAGCAGTTCCGGGGTAGCGGGGAAAGGCTACACCTTC. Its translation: CASSSGVAGKGYTF.

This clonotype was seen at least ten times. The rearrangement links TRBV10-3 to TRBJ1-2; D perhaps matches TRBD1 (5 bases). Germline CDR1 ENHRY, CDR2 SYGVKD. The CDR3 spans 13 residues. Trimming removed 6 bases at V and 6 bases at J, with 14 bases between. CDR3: CAIRVREEDGYTF. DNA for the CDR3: TGTGCCATCAGGGTCAGGGAGGAGGATGGCTACACCTTC.

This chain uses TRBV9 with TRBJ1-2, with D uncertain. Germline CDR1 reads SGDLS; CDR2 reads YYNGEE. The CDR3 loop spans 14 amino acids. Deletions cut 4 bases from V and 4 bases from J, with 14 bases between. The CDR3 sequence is CASSSFGMSYGYTF. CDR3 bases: TGTGCCAGCAGCTCCTTCGGGATGTCCTATGGCTACACCTTC.

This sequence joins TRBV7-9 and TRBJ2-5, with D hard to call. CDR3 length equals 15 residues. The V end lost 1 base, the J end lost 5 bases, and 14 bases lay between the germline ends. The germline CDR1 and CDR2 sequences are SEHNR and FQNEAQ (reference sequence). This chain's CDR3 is CASSLGNSSQETQYF. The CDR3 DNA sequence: TGTGCCAGCAGCTTAGGTAATAGCTCCCAGGAGACCCAGTACTTC.

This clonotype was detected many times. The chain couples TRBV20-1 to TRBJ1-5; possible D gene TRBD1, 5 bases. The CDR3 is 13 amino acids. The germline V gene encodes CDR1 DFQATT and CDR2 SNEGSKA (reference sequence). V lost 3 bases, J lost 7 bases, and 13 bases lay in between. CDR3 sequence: CSASSGQEQPQHF. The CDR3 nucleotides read TGCAGTGCTAGTTCGGGGCAGGAGCAGCCCCAGCATTTT.

The chain's CDR3 is CASRRGRVVNQPQHF. In DNA form, the CDR3 reads TGTGCCAGCAGAAGAGGGCGTGTGGTCAATCAGCCCCAGCATTTT. This chain joins TRBV7-3 and TRBJ1-5; no firm D call. The V end lost 6 bases, the J end lost 3 bases, and 15 bases lay between the germline ends. Germline V CDR1 and CDR2: SGHTA, FQGTGA. This CDR3 has 15 residues.

In nucleotides, the CDR3 is TGCGCCAGCAGTGAGTCGATCAGGGGTCCGTTGGACACTGAAGCTTTCTTT. Residues: CASSESIRGPLDTEAFF. The chain uses TRBV10-2 and TRBJ1-1; possible D gene TRBD1, 6 bases. The CDR3 totals 17 residues. Trimming left V 0 bases short and J 3 bases short, with 17 bases between. Germline V CDR1 and CDR2: WSHSY, SAAADI.

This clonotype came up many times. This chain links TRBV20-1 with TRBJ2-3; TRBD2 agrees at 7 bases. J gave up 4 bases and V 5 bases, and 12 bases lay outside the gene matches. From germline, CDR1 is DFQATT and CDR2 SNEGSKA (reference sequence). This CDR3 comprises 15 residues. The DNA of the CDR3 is TGCAGTGCTCCGACTCAAACTAGCGATGCAGATACGCAGTATTTT. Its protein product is CSAPTQTSDADTQYF.

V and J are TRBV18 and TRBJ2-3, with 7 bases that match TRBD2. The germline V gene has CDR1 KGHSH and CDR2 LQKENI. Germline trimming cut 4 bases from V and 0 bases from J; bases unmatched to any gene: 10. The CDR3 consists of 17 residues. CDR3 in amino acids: CASSRPGGRTSTDTQYF. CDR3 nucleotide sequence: TGTGCCAGCTCACGGCCGGGGGGTCGTACTAGCACAGATACGCAGTATTTT.

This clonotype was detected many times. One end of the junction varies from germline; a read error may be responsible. The CDR3 is CAGSTQTSRSYEQYF. For the CDR3, the DNA is TGTGCCGGTAGTACCCAGACTAGCCGCTCCTACGAGCAGTACTTC. The J gene is TRBJ2-7, the V gene TRBV19, with TRBD2 matching over 7 bases. CDR3 size: 15 residues. Germline lookup yields CDR1 LNHDA and CDR2 SQIVND (reference sequence). The full variable domain, its missing parts supplied by reference TRBV19 and TRBJ2-7, is DGGITQSPKYLFRKEGQNVTLSCEQNLNHDAMYWYRQDPGQGLRLIYYSQIVNDFQKGDIAEGYSVSREKKESFPLTVTSAQKNPTAFYLCAGSTQTSRSYEQYFGPGTRLTVT.

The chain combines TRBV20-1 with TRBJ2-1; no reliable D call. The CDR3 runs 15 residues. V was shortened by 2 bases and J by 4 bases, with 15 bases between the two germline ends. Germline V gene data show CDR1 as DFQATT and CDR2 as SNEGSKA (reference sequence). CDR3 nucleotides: TGCAGTGCTAGATCGGGCCGAAAGTGGTACAATGAGCAGTTCTTC. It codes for CSARSGRKWYNEQFF.

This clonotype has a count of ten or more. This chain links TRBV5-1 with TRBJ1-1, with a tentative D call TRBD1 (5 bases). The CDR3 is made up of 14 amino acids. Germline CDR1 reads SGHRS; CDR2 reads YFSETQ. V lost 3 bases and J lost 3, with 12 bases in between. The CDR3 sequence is CASSSSSRDTEAFF. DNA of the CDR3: TGCGCCAGCAGCTCGTCGTCCAGGGACACTGAAGCTTTCTTT.

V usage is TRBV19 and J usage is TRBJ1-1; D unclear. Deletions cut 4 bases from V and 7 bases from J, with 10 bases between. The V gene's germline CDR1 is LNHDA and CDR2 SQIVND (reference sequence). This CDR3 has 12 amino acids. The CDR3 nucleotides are TGTGCCAGTAGTAGGTGGGCTGGTGAAGCTTTCTTT. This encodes CASSRWAGEAFF.

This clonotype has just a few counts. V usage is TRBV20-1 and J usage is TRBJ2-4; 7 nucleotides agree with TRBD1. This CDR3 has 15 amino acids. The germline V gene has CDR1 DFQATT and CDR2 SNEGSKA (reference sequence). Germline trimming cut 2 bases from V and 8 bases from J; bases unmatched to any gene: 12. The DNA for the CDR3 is TGCAGTGCTAGACGCGAATCCAGGGGGAAAGACATTCAGTACTTC. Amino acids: CSARRESRGKDIQYF.

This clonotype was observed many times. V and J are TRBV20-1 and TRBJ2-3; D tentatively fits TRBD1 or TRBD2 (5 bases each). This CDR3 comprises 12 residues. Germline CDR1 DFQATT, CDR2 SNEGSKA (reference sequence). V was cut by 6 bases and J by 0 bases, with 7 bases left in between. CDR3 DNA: TGCAGTGCGGGACGGAGCACAGATACGCAGTATTTT. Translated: CSAGRSTDTQYF.

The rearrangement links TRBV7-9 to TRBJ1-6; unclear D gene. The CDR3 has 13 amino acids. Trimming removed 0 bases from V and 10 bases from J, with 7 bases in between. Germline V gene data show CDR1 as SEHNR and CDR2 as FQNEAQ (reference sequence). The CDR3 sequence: CASSLAEESPLHF. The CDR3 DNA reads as TGTGCCAGCAGCTTAGCGGAGGAATCACCCCTCCACTTT.

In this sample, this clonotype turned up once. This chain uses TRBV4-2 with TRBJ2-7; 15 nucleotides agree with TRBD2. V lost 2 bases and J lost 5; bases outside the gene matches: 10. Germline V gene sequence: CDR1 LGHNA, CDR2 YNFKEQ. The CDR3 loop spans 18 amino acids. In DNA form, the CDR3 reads TGTGCCAGCAGCCAAACAGCATCCGGACTAGCGGGAGGGGACGAGCAGTACTTC. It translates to CASSQTASGLAGGDEQYF.

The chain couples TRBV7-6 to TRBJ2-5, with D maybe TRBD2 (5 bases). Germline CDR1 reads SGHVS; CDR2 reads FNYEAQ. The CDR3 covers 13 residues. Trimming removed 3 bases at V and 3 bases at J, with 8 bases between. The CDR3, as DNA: TGTGCCAGCAGCTTTGTCGGGAAAGAGACCCAGTACTTC. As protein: CASSFVGKETQYF.

The CDR3 region has the DNA TGCAGTGCAAGGACAGGGAGGGGAGGGGACTATGGCTACACCTTC. Translated, it gives CSARTGRGGDYGYTF. The gene calls are TRBV20-1 and TRBJ1-2; 8 bases are shared with TRBD1. V dropped 6 bases and J dropped 3; count of bases not matched to a gene: 12. The CDR3 has 15 residues. Germline assignment: CDR1 DFQATT and CDR2 SNEGSKA (reference sequence).

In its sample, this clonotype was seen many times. CDR3 sequence reads: CSARDPGGASNTEAFF. The CDR3 region has the DNA TGCAGTGCTAGAGATCCGGGAGGGGCATCGAACACTGAAGCTTTCTTT. The chain joins TRBV20-1 to TRBJ1-1; a possible D gene is TRBD1 (5 bases). V lost 0 bases and J lost 1, with 15 bases in between. CDR1 DFQATT and CDR2 SNEGSKA come from the germline V gene (reference sequence). The CDR3 sequence is 16 residues long.

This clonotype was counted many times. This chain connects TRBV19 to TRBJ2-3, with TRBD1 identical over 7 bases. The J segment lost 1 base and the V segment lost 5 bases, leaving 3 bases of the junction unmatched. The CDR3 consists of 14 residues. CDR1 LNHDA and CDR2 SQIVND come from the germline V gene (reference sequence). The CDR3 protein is CASSEQGGTDTQYF. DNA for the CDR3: TGTGCCAGTAGTGAGCAGGGGGGCACAGATACGCAGTATTTT.

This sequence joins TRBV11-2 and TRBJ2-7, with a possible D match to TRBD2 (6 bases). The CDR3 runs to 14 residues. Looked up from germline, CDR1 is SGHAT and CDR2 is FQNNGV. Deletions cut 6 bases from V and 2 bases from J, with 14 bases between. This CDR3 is CASSSMGGPYEQYF. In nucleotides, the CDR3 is TGTGCCAGCAGTTCCATGGGGGGACCCTACGAGCAGTACTTC.

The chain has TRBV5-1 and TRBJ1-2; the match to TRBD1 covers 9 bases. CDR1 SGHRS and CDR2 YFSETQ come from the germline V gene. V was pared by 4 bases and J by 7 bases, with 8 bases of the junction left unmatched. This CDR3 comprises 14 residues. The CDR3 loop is CASSEGQGTSGYTF. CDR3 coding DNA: TGCGCCAGCAGCGAGGGACAGGGAACGAGTGGCTACACCTTC.

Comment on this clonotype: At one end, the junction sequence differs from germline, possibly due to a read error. The CDR3 bases are TGTGCCAGCGGTTTCAGCTCAACTAATGAAAAACTGTTTTTT. It codes for CASGFSSTNEKLFF. This chain joins TRBV12-3 or TRBV12-4 and TRBJ1-4, with D unresolved. CDR3 length: 14 residues.

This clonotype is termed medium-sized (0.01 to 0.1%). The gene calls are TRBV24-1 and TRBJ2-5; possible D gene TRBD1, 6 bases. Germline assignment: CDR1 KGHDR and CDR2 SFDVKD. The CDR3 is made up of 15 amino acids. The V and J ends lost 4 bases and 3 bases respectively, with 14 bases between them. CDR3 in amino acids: CATSESGHSKETQYF. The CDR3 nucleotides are TGTGCCACCAGTGAATCGGGACACTCAAAAGAGACCCAGTACTTC.

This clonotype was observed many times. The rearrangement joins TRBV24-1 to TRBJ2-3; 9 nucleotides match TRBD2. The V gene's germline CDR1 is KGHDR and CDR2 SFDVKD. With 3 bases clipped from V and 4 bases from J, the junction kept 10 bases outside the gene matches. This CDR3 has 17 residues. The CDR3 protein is CATSDGLLAGGADTQYF. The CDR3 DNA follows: TGTGCCACCAGTGATGGTTTGTTGGCGGGAGGGGCAGATACGCAGTATTTT.

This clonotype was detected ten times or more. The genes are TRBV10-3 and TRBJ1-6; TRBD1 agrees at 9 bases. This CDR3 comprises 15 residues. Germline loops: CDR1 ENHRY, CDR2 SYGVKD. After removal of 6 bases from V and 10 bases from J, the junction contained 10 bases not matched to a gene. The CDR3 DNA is TGTGCCATCAGACCCTCGGACAGGGGTCAATCACCCCTCCACTTT. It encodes CAIRPSDRGQSPLHF.

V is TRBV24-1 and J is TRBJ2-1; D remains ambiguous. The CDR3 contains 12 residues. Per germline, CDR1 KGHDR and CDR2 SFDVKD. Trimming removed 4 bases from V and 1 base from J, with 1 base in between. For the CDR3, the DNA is TGTGCCACCAGTGAGTCCTACAATGAGCAGTTCTTC. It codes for CATSESYNEQFF.

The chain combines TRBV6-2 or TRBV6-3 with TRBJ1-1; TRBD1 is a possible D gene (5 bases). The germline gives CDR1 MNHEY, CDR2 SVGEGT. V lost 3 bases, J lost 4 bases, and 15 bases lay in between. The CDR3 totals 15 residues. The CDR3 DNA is TGTGCCAGCAGTTATGGGCCGGGGGTTGTCACTGAAGCTTTCTTT. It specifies CASSYGPGVVTEAFF.